The clone carrying this TCR beta chain has just a few counts. The antigen is not known. Expressed TCRB transcripts got sequenced, as all isolated RNA was reverse transcribed. Assay: immunoSEQ multiplex PCR; the TCRdb copy retains only in-frame clones and omits some. The sample yields approximately 160,000 clones, roughly 60% seen once. These data belong to a study of beta chain features in type 1 diabetes. At the level of the study: On cell yields, gender and age, patients and healthy donors were similar.

Points from the study as a whole: Researchers report that Type 1 diabetes patients had moderately but significantly shorter TCRB CDR3s across all four CD4+ subsets. An over-representation of cells with high TCR expression could result from cDNA sequencing.

Germline V gives CDR1 SQVTM, CDR2 ANQGSEA. With 6 bases removed from V and 5 bases from J, the gap between germline ends came to 19 bases. This CDR3 is built from 14 residues. The sample taken for sequencing was naive CD4+ T cells from blood. V and J are TRBV29-1 and TRBJ1-2, with D hard to call. The clonotype was recovered from a young man with type 1 diabetes. This CDR3 is CSVVLTPEGYGYTF. The CDR3 nucleotides read TGCAGCGTGGTCCTGACTCCGGAGGGTTATGGCTACACCTTC.